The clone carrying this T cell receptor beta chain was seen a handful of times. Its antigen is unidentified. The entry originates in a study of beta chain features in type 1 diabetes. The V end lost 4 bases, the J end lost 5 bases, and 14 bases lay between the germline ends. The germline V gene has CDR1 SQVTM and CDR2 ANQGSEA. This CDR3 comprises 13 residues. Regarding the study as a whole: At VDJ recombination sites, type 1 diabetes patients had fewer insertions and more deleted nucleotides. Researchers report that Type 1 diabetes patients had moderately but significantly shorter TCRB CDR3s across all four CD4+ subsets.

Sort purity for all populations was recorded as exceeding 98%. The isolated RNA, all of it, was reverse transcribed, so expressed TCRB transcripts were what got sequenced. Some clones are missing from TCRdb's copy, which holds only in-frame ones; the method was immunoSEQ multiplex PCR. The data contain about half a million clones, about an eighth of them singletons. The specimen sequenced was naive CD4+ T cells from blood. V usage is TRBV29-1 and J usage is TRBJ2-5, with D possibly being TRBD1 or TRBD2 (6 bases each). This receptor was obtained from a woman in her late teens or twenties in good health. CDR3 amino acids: CSVATGAYETQYF. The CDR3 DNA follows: TGCAGCGTTGCGACGGGGGCTTATGAGACCCAGTACTTC.